Listed here are 23 T cell receptor beta chains from one sample, sequenced in a study of metastatic and nonmetastatic thyroid tumors. No treatment had been given to any patient before thyroid surgery. Using MiXCR, TCRdb reanalyzed the PCR reads. The repertoire holds roughly 33,000 clones, with roughly 18% as singletons. The sample consisted of blood. Receptor source: a female donor with papillary thyroid cancer or a benign thyroid nodule (not recorded which). Some clones in this sample may be carry-over from other donors' samples.

The chain is built from TRBV18 and TRBJ2-2; 7 nucleotides line up with TRBD1. Germline CDR1 and CDR2: KGHSH and LQKENI. This CDR3 contains 16 residues. V shed 4 bases and J 0 bases; nucleotides not matched to a gene: 5. DNA of the CDR3: TGTGCCAGCTCACACGACAGGGATCCGAACACCGGGGAGCTGTTTTTT. The encoded protein is CASSHDRDPNTGELFF.

The CDR3 sequence is CASSVGLAGDNEQFF. The DNA of the CDR3 is TGTGCCAGCAGCGTCGGACTAGCGGGGGACAATGAGCAGTTCTTC. The chain links TRBV9 to TRBJ2-1; 13 bases match TRBD2. The CDR3 covers 15 residues. Germline CDR1 SGDLS, CDR2 YYNGEE. Trimming removed 2 bases from V and 5 bases from J; junction bases left unmatched: 1.

This clone appeared many times. A much larger clone sits a single nucleotide away, making a read error possible. This specimen includes other DNA sequences encoding the same CDR3. The chain is built from TRBV25-1 and TRBJ2-7, with TRBD1 as a possible D gene (5 bases). The CDR3 has 15 amino acids. The germline gives CDR1 MGHDK, CDR2 SYGVNS. The CDR3 sequence: CASSSPGLPVYGQYF. The CDR3 nucleotides are TGTGCCAGCAGTTCCCCAGGGCTCCCGGTCTACGGGCAGTACTTC.

This clone was recorded a few times. An end of the junction differs from the germline gene, which may be a read error. The chain employs TRBV28 and TRBJ2-7; TRBD2 matches at 7 bases. The germline gives CDR1 MDHEN, CDR2 SYDVKM. This CDR3 contains 15 residues. The CDR3 protein is CASSFGGSYVYGQYF. The CDR3, as DNA: TGTGCCAGCAGTTTCGGGGGGAGCTATGTCTACGGGCAGTACTTC. Full variable domain (remainder filled in from reference TRBV28 and TRBJ2-7): DVKVTQSSRYLVKRTGEKVFLECVQDMDHENMFWYRQDPGLGLRLIYFSYDVKMKEKGDIPEGYSVSREKKERFSLILESASTNQTSMYLCASSFGGSYVYGQYFGPGTRLTVT.

This clone was seen repeatedly, ten times or more. This sample includes further DNA sequences coding for the same CDR3. The rearrangement uses TRBV20-1 and TRBJ1-2; no clear D gene. Trimming shortened V by 0 bases and J by 2 bases, and 10 bases separated the two germline ends. The CDR3 extends over 14 amino acids. Per the germline V gene, CDR1 is DFQATT and CDR2 is SNEGSKA (reference sequence). The CDR3 here is CSARDRSRNYGYTF. The CDR3 DNA reads TGCAGTGCTAGAGATCGGTCGAGAAACTATGGCTACACCTTC.

DNA for the CDR3: TGTGCCAGCAGCCAAAACCGGGACAGGGGGAACTATGGCTACACCTTC. Protein sequence: CASSQNRDRGNYGYTF. This chain connects TRBV9 to TRBJ1-2, with TRBD1 matching over 11 bases. Germline V gene data show CDR1 as SGDLS and CDR2 as YYNGEE. The CDR3 has 16 amino acids. V lost 4 bases and J lost 2; bases outside the gene matches: 7.

This clone appeared many times. The V and J genes are TRBV6-1 and TRBJ1-5; D uncertain. In germline, CDR1 is MNHNS, CDR2 SASEGT. V gave up 6 bases and J gave up 4 bases, with 13 bases separating them. The length of the CDR3 is 14 residues. The CDR3 region is CASRFRTDNQPQHF. In DNA form, the CDR3 reads TGTGCCAGCAGATTCCGGACCGATAATCAGCCCCAGCATTTT.

The J gene is TRBJ2-1, the V gene TRBV20-1; TRBD2 matches at 11 bases. Germline trimming cut 1 base from V and 1 base from J; bases unmatched to any gene: 6. Looked up from germline, CDR1 is DFQATT and CDR2 is SNEGSKA (reference sequence). This CDR3 contains 17 residues. In DNA, the CDR3 is TGCAGTGCTAGAGGTAGTAGCGGGAGGGTTTCCTACAATGAGCAGTTCTTC. This sequence encodes CSARGSSGRVSYNEQFF.

Only a few counts were recorded for this clone. The J gene is TRBJ1-2, the V gene TRBV27; TRBD1 matches 8 bases. Germline CDR1 MNHEY, CDR2 SMNVEV (reference sequence). Trimming took 3 bases from V and 4 from J; bases not matched to a gene: 7. This CDR3 comprises 15 residues. The CDR3 bases are TGTGCCAGCAGTTTTGGGGGACAGGAGGGCTATGGCTACACCTTC. Amino acid sequence: CASSFGGQEGYGYTF.

This clone was counted only a few times. The chain has TRBV2 and TRBJ2-3, with 10 nucleotides matching TRBD2. Germline CDR1 SNHLY, CDR2 FYNNEI. With 10 bases clipped from V and 0 bases from J, the junction kept 7 bases outside the gene matches. This CDR3 is built from 15 residues. DNA for the CDR3: TGTGCCACTAGCGGGAGTCCCTACAGCACAGATACGCAGTATTTT. Translation: CATSGSPYSTDTQYF.

By its share, this clone is medium-sized. The chain has TRBV6-2 or TRBV6-3 and TRBJ1-1; maybe TRBD1 (6 bases). This CDR3 is built from 14 residues. Trimming pared 6 bases from V and 0 bases from J, leaving 11 bases between. CDR1 is MNHEY, CDR2 SVGEGT, per germline. The CDR3 nucleotides are TGTGCCAGCAGATCCACAGGGATGAACACTGAAGCTTTCTTT. Protein product: CASRSTGMNTEAFF.

Turning to this clone: Relative to the germline gene, one junction end is altered; a read error may explain this. The chain employs TRBV5-8 and TRBJ2-2; 10 bases agree with TRBD1. CDR3 size: 15 residues. CDR1 and CDR2 (germline): SGHTS, YDEGEE. CDR3 nucleotide sequence: TGTGCCAGCGGCTTCGGACAGGGGGGAAACGGGGAGCTGTTTTTT. Its translation: CASGFGQGGNGELFF.

The table lists this clone with many counts. The J gene is TRBJ1-2, the V gene TRBV20-1; 7 bases fit TRBD1. Germline V lookup: CDR1 DFQATT, CDR2 SNEGSKA (reference sequence). CDR3 length: 13 amino acids. The V gene end was trimmed by 6 bases and the J gene end by 2 bases; junction bases not matched to a gene: 6. The CDR3 bases are TGCAGTGCAAAAGGACAGGACAACTATGGCTACACCTTC. It translates to CSAKGQDNYGYTF.

The chain combines TRBV18 with TRBJ1-1; D call uncertain. The germline CDR1 and CDR2 sequences are KGHSH and LQKENI. V lost 0 bases, J lost 3 bases, and 5 bases lay in between. The CDR3 runs 13 residues. In DNA, the CDR3 is TGTGCCAGCTCACCACCAGGCGACACTGAAGCTTTCTTT. Encoded protein: CASSPPGDTEAFF.

This clone occurred a few times. The junction and the germline gene differ at one end; a read error may be behind it. The chain employs TRBV6-1 and TRBJ2-7; D uncertain. The CDR3 runs to 13 residues. Germline CDR1 MNHNS, CDR2 SASEGT. The CDR3 DNA reads TGTGCCAGAAGTGTTGTGACACAGTGCGAGCAGTACTTC. It is translated as CARSVVTQCEQYF.

This clone showed up many times. V is TRBV25-1 and J is TRBJ1-5; D is unclear. Germline-derived CDR1 and CDR2 are MGHDK and SYGVNS. This CDR3 is 14 amino acids long. V lost 7 bases and J 0 bases, leaving 10 bases between the germline ends. CDR3 sequence: CASKGGVSNQPQHF. DNA of the CDR3: TGTGCCAGCAAGGGCGGAGTTAGCAATCAGCCCCAGCATTTT. The full variable domain, with the rest looked up from reference TRBV25-1 and TRBJ1-5, is EADIYQTPRYLVIGTGKKITLECSQTMGHDKMYWYQQDPGMELHLIHYSYGVNSTEKGDLSSESTVSRIRTEHFPLTLESARPSHTSQYLCASKGGVSNQPQHFGDGTRLSIL.

This clone was counted many times. The rearrangement uses TRBV20-1 and TRBJ1-5, with D possibly matching TRBD1 (5 bases). The CDR3 spans 14 residues. Germline assignment: CDR1 DFQATT and CDR2 SNEGSKA (reference sequence). The ends were cut back, 6 bases at V and 1 base at J, with 13 bases in the middle. The CDR3 protein is CSAPVGGSNQPQHF. The CDR3 DNA is TGCAGTGCCCCAGTGGGGGGGAGCAATCAGCCCCAGCATTTT.

This clone was seen repeatedly, ten times or more. The rearrangement links TRBV7-8 to TRBJ2-5; D is possibly TRBD1 or TRBD2 (5 bases each). The CDR3 runs to 16 residues. V dropped 1 base and J dropped 3 bases, with 15 bases sitting between them. The V gene's germline CDR1 is SGHVS and CDR2 FQNEAQ. The CDR3 sequence: CASSLDRVGAKETQYF. For the CDR3, the DNA is TGTGCCAGCAGCTTAGATAGGGTCGGGGCAAAAGAGACCCAGTACTTC.

By sample fraction, this clone is medium-sized (0.01 to 0.1%). V usage is TRBV6-1 and J usage is TRBJ1-2; D not certain. The CDR3 runs to 13 residues. Deletions cut 8 bases from V and 6 bases from J, with 16 bases between. Looked up from germline, CDR1 is MNHNS and CDR2 is SASEGT. DNA for the CDR3: TGTGCCAGCTTCCGTGGGGTTCCGGATGGCTACACCTTC. It specifies CASFRGVPDGYTF.

This clone was recorded many times. The rearrangement links TRBV24-1 to TRBJ2-3; 7 nucleotides align to TRBD1. V shed 3 bases and J 4 bases; nucleotides not matched to a gene: 9. The CDR3 extends over 16 amino acids. Germline V lookup: CDR1 KGHDR, CDR2 SFDVKD. The CDR3 loop reads CATSDRDSRAPDTQYF. CDR3 coding DNA: TGTGCCACCAGTGATCGGGACAGCAGGGCGCCAGATACGCAGTATTTT.

There are many counts of this clone. Written as DNA, the CDR3 is TGCAGTGCTAGAACCGGGACTAGCGGGAGTAGCGATGAGCAGTTCTTC. It encodes CSARTGTSGSSDEQFF. The rearrangement links TRBV20-1 to TRBJ2-1, with TRBD2 matching 14 bases. The J segment lost 8 bases and the V segment lost 2 bases, leaving 8 bases of the junction unmatched. The CDR3 consists of 16 residues. Germline V CDR1 and CDR2: DFQATT, SNEGSKA (reference sequence).

This clone was detected many times. The chain has TRBV20-1 and TRBJ2-3; TRBD1 matches at 10 bases. CDR1 and CDR2 from the germline V gene are DFQATT and SNEGSKA (reference sequence). CDR3 length equals 15 residues. The ends lost 6 bases at V and 0 bases at J; junction bases unmatched: 6. The DNA of the CDR3 is TGCAGTGCAACGGGACAGGGGATGAGCACAGATACGCAGTATTTT. Amino acid sequence: CSATGQGMSTDTQYF.

The chain joins TRBV20-1 to TRBJ2-7; D might be TRBD2 (5 bases). Trimming left V 7 bases short and J 3 bases short, with 10 bases between. The CDR3 consists of 11 residues. The germline V gene has CDR1 DFQATT and CDR2 SNEGSKA (reference sequence). The CDR3 DNA sequence: TGCAGTGGATTGACTATCTACGAGCAGTACTTC. Translated: CSGLTIYEQYF.